A single sample gave rise to the 3 T cell receptor beta chains below, sequenced in a study of cytomegalovirus exposure and HLA in healthy donors (dated by TCRdb to the late 2010s). The method behind the library was the immunoSEQ multiplex PCR assay. For the multiplex PCR, a mixture combining 60 forward primers for TCR Vbeta segments and 13 reverse primers for TCR Jbeta segments was used. This immuneACCESS table, as held by TCRdb, lists in-frame sequences with V and J called but not all clones. Of the missing ones, under half trace to an unresolved V gene in checked studies; the others have no known cause. The sample has 75,000 to 95,000 clones on record. The top ten clones comprise approximately 4.3% of the sample. Sequences were obtained from PBMCs. The receptors originated from a man aged 25 to 40 in good health and CMV-seronegative.

The chain recombines TRBV5-4 with TRBJ2-1; 15 bases are a match to TRBD2. CDR3 length equals 17 residues. The germline V gene has CDR1 SGHNT and CDR2 YYREEE (reference sequence). The trim removed 4 bases at V and 4 bases at J, leaving 6 bases unmatched. The CDR3 DNA reads as TGTGCCAGCAGCCGAAGGACTAGCGGGAGGGATTACAATGAGCAGTTCTTC. Translated, it gives CASSRRTSGRDYNEQFF.

The V and J genes are TRBV5-1 and TRBJ1-1, with 11 bases identical to TRBD1. CDR1 is SGHRS and CDR2 is YFSETQ in the germline V gene. The CDR3 is made up of 17 amino acids. Trimming cost V 0 bases and J 1 base; bases outside gene matches: 5. The DNA for the CDR3 is TGCGCCAGCAGCTTGGCGGACAGGGGGCTTTGGAACACTGAAGCTTTCTTT. This translates into CASSLADRGLWNTEAFF.

The chain links TRBV5-1 to TRBJ2-7, with D possibly matching TRBD1 (6 bases). Looked up from germline, CDR1 is SGHRS and CDR2 is YFSETQ. CDR3 size: 14 residues. The V and J ends lost 4 bases and 7 bases respectively, with 18 bases between them. CDR3 sequence (DNA): TGCGCCAGCAGCGAGGCAGGGACAATTCAGGAGCAGTACTTC. Protein: CASSEAGTIQEQYF.